This is a list of T cell receptor beta chains from one sample in a study of siplizumab effects on memory and regulatory T cells. Using immunoSEQ multiplex PCR, the repertoire was profiled, and TCRdb retains in-frame clones only, with some absent. Counted here are approximately 100,000 clones, 92% occurring once; the ten biggest clones make up 0.75%. Sequencing was performed on Tregs sorted from blood. All receptors come from a human donor in good health. Both conserved end residues are part of each CDR3. D genes are given only for firm matches. Part of the rows lack a size; the others show once, few, many or a class for expanded clones.

13	NA	NA	TRBV19	TRBJ1-5	TGTGCCAGTAGTATAGTCCGGGACGGGCCCCAGCATTTT	CASSIVRDGPQHF
17	NA	NA	TRBV5-3	TRBJ2-1	TGTGCCAGAAGCTTGGGAGTTGGCGCTAGGGGGATCGATGAGCAGTTCTTC	CARSLGVGARGIDEQFF
13	NA	NA	TRBV5-6	TRBJ1-2	TGTGCCAGCAGCTTGTGGGGGAGTAGAGGCTACACCTTC	CASSLWGSRGYTF
12	TRBD2	once	TRBV6-1	TRBJ2-7	TGTGCCAGCAGCGAGGGCGGGGGCGAGCAGTACTTC	CASSEGGGEQYF
13	NA	NA	TRBV21-1	TRBJ1-5	TGTGCCACCAGAGGGGGAGTCGGTCAGCCCCAGCATTTT	CATRGGVGQPQHF
13	TRBD1	NA	TRBV9	TRBJ2-7	TGTGCCAGCAGCGAAGGACAGGGCTACGAGCAGTACTTC	CASSEGQGYEQYF
15	TRBD2	NA	TRBV11-1	TRBJ2-5	TGTGCCAGCAGTTTCACTAGCGGGGGGTTAGAGACCCAGTACTTC	CASSFTSGGLETQYF
19	NA	NA	TRBV4-1	TRBJ2-2	TGCGCCAGCAGCCAAGATAGGGGTTCCGCGACTACGAACACCGGGGAGCTGTTTTTT	CASSQDRGSATTNTGELFF
15	NA	NA	TRBV29-1	TRBJ2-1	TGCAGCGCCGTGACGCGGGGGCCTTCCTACAATGAGCAGTTCTTC	CSAVTRGPSYNEQFF
20	NA	NA	TRBV12-1	TRBJ2-1	TGTGCCAGCAGCTTTTCCTATTGCGTACTAGCGGAGAACTCCTACAATGAGCAGTTCTTC	CASSFSYCVLAENSYNEQFF
15	NA	NA	TRBV5-1	TRBJ2-5	TGCGCCAGCAGCTTGGCCAACGGGGTGGTAGAGACCCAGTACTTC	CASSLANGVVETQYF
15	NA	once	TRBV5-4	TRBJ2-7	TGTGCCAGCAGACGATTAGGGACCCCGAGGGACGAGCAGTACTTC	CASRRLGTPRDEQYF
14	TRBD2	NA	TRBV5-1	TRBJ2-3	TGCGCCAGCGGACTAGCGGCTAGCACAGATACGCAGTATTTT	CASGLAASTDTQYF
13	NA	NA	TRBV4-1	TRBJ2-3	TGCGCCAGCAGCCACCCACCATGGGATACGCAGTATTTT	CASSHPPWDTQYF
13	NA	NA	TRBV11-2	TRBJ1-3	TGTGCCAGCGGGGGTGCCTCTGGAAACACCATATATTTT	CASGGASGNTIYF
15	NA	NA	TRBV5-1	TRBJ2-7	TGCGCCAGCACCAGGGGGGCCACTGGAACCTACGAGCAGTACTTC	CASTRGATGTYEQYF
14	TRBD2	NA	TRBV19	TRBJ2-7	TGTGCCAGTTCCCCCATAGCGGGGGCCTACGAGCAGTACTTC	CASSPIAGAYEQYF
15	TRBD1	NA	TRBV7-2	TRBJ1-2	TGTGCCAGCAGCTTATTAGGACAGGGAGGTTATGGCTACACCTTC	CASSLLGQGGYGYTF
15	NA	NA	TRBV7-9	TRBJ2-1	TGTGCCAGCAGCTTAAGGAGCAGGGGCTACAATGAGCAGTTCTTC	CASSLRSRGYNEQFF
17	NA	few	TRBV15	TRBJ1-5	TGTGCCACCAGCAGAGGGCAGGGAGGGACACTTAATCAGCCCCAGCATTTT	CATSRGQGGTLNQPQHF
18	TRBD2	NA	TRBV19	TRBJ2-5	TGTGCCAGTAGTATGGATCTACGACTAGCGGGCCTCCGGGAGACCCAGTACTTC	CASSMDLRLAGLRETQYF
14	NA	NA	TRBV19	TRBJ1-1	TGTGCCAGTAGTATAAGGGGCGGGGGCGGCGAAGCTTTCTTT	CASSIRGGGGEAFF
12	NA	NA	TRBV6-1	TRBJ1-1	TGTGCCAGTCACAGGTGGAACACTGAAGCTTTCTTT	CASHRWNTEAFF
15	TRBD1	NA	TRBV5-1	TRBJ1-4	TGCGCCAGCAGCCCCGAGGACAGGGGGGGTGAAAAACTGTTTTTT	CASSPEDRGGEKLFF
14	TRBD1	few	TRBV19	TRBJ1-6	TGTGCCAGTAGTACCGGGACAGAGAATTCACCCCTCCACTTT	CASSTGTENSPLHF
12	NA	NA	TRBV6-6	TRBJ1-2	TGTGCCACCCACCTAACTCCGCCTGGCTACACCTTC	CATHLTPPGYTF
13	NA	NA	TRBV6-5	TRBJ1-2	TGTGCCAGCAGTTCGCTAGGGGGCTATGGCTACACCTTC	CASSSLGGYGYTF
13	NA	once	TRBV19	TRBJ1-5	TGTGCCAGTAAAGGGCAGCTCAATCAGCCCCAGCATTTT	CASKGQLNQPQHF
13	NA	NA	TRBV19	TRBJ2-1	TGTGCCAGTAGGGGGACTTTCTACAATGAGCAGTTCTTC	CASRGTFYNEQFF
14	TRBD1	NA	TRBV5-1	TRBJ2-7	TGCGCCAGCAGCTCGGACAGGATTAGCTACGAGCAGTACTTC	CASSSDRISYEQYF
14	NA	NA	TRBV7-9	TRBJ2-5	TGTGCCAGCAGCCGCAACAATCCTCGGGAGACCCAGTACTTC	CASSRNNPRETQYF